What follows are 3 T cell receptor beta chains derived from one specimen sequenced in a study of identical twins. TCRdb reprocessed the 5' RACE reads via MiXCR and lists one record per CDR3 protein. This table holds 700,000 or so distinct CDR3 sequences, around 8.6% found once. This sample was shared with a second study, whose subject was yellow fever vaccine responses in identical twins.

The sample taken for sequencing was PBMCs. Receptor source: a woman aged 18-29 years in good health.

The rearrangement joins TRBV27 to TRBJ2-5, with 7 bases that match TRBD2. The CDR3 loop spans 15 amino acids. From germline, CDR1 is MNHEY and CDR2 SMNVEV (reference sequence). Trimming took 2 bases from V and 1 from J; bases not matched to a gene: 4. CDR3 nucleotides: TGTGCCAGCAGTTTACGGCGGGGGAGCCAAGAGACCCAGTACTTC. Translating it yields CASSLRRGSQETQYF.

The J gene is TRBJ2-1, the V gene TRBV29-1; D gene unclear. This CDR3 spans 11 amino acids. Germline loops: CDR1 SQVTM, CDR2 ANQGSEA. Trimming took 4 bases from V and 8 from J, leaving 9 bases between them. The CDR3 here is CSVATLDEQFF. The CDR3 DNA reads TGCAGCGTTGCTACCCTCGATGAGCAGTTCTTC.

This clonotype was found a few times. The rearrangement joins TRBV19 to TRBJ2-1; 7 bases line up with TRBD2. CDR1 and CDR2 from the germline V gene are LNHDA and SQIVND (reference sequence). The CDR3 consists of 15 residues. Germline trimming cut 0 bases from V and 4 bases from J; bases unmatched to any gene: 3. The CDR3 is CASSIDSGLYNEQFF. The CDR3, as DNA: TGTGCCAGTAGTATAGATAGCGGGCTATACAATGAGCAGTTCTTC.